The sequence of this T cell receptor (beta chain) was determined in a study of shared clonotypes between healthy human individuals. Some clones are missing from TCRdb's copy, which holds only in-frame ones; the method was immunoSEQ multiplex PCR. The profile shows more than 1 million clones, more than 75% of them singletons. V lost 2 bases, J lost 0 bases, and 11 bases lay in between. The germline V gene has CDR1 KGHSH and CDR2 LQKENI. The CDR3 sequence is 16 residues long. The TCR sequence derives from a young man in good health. Some clones in this sample may be carry-over from other donors' samples. Sample: memory CD4+ T cells from PBMCs. This sample's subset: CD45RA-negative fraction. The chain recombines TRBV18 with TRBJ1-3; possible D gene TRBD1, 5 bases. DNA for the CDR3: TGTGCCAGCTCACCAAACGGGGGGAGCTCTGGAAACACCATATATTTT. Its translation: CASSPNGGSSGNTIYF.